A single sample is the source of the 3 T cell receptor beta chains below, sequenced in a study of Graves' ophthalmopathy and Graves' hyperthyroidism. TCR beta CDR3 regions were amplified from RNA transcripts. First-round RT-PCR with HTBI primers preceded a second-round multiplex PCR. TCRdb redid the calling of the multiplex PCR reads with MiXCR, one entry per CDR3 protein. The sample shows roughly 400,000 distinct CDR3 sequences, approximately 20% of them seen only once. The sequenced sample was peripheral blood. These receptors were obtained from a woman younger than 35 with Graves' ophthalmopathy.

Many counts were recorded for this clonotype. The chain recombines TRBV29-1 with TRBJ2-2; 9 nucleotides agree with TRBD1. CDR3 length: 16 residues. Germline V gene lookup returns CDR1 SQVTM and CDR2 ANQGSEA. The V segment lost 0 bases and the J segment 6 bases; nucleotides outside the gene matches: 8. Written as DNA, the CDR3 is TGCAGCGTTGAAGACTATGGGACAGGGAGACCCGGGGAGCTGTTTTTT. This encodes CSVEDYGTGRPGELFF.

This clonotype was detected ten times or more. V usage is TRBV6-2 or TRBV6-3 and J usage is TRBJ1-1, with D perhaps matching TRBD1 (6 bases). There are 15 residues in the CDR3. The V end was cut by 6 bases, the J end by 1 base, with 15 bases between. Looked up from germline, CDR1 is MNHEY and CDR2 is SVGEGT. DNA of the CDR3: TGTGCCAGCAGCTCTCACAGGGATCGGAACACTGAAGCTTTCTTT. The encoded protein is CASSSHRDRNTEAFF.

The table lists this clonotype with many counts. V usage is TRBV10-1 and J usage is TRBJ2-7; the D gene is possibly TRBD2 (6 bases). V dropped 0 bases and J dropped 4 bases, with 13 bases sitting between them. Per germline, CDR1 WNHNN and CDR2 SYGVQD (reference sequence). The CDR3 consists of 15 residues. The CDR3 bases are TGCGCCAGCAGTGAGTCGTCCCACGGGACTTACGAGCAGTACTTC. Residues: CASSESSHGTYEQYF.